These 28 T cell receptor beta chains originate from one sample sequenced in a study of cytomegalovirus exposure and HLA in healthy donors. PCR used 60 Vbeta primers and 13 Jbeta primers. Libraries were prepared by immunoSEQ multiplex PCR; TCRdb keeps only in-frame clonotypes and omits some of them. The sample yields 200,000 to 300,000 clones, 80% to 90% seen once. Sequenced: PBMCs. The receptors come from a girl aged 2-10 years in good health and CMV-seronegative.

The rearrangement links TRBV12-5 to TRBJ1-5; a possible D gene is TRBD1 (6 bases). Germline V gene lookup returns CDR1 LGHNT and CDR2 FRNRAP. V was cut by 6 bases and J by 4 bases, with 19 bases left in between. The CDR3 contains 16 residues. The CDR3 loop is CASGLSAGAFNQPQHF. CDR3 DNA: TGTGCTAGTGGCTTATCCGCGGGGGCATTTAATCAGCCCCAGCATTTT.

CDR3 DNA: TGTGCCAGCAGTCGGGGACAGGAGAACACTGAAGCTTTCTTT. Residues: CASSRGQENTEAFF. The gene calls are TRBV6-1 and TRBJ1-1, with TRBD1 matching over 8 bases. The J segment lost 1 base and the V segment lost 5 bases, leaving 3 bases of the junction unmatched. The CDR3 spans 14 residues. In germline, CDR1 is MNHNS, CDR2 SASEGT.

The table lists this clone with a few counts. This chain links TRBV15 with TRBJ2-3, with D maybe TRBD2 (6 bases). Germline CDR1 is LNHNV and CDR2 is YYDKDF (reference sequence). The V and J ends lost 5 bases and 3 bases respectively, with 12 bases between them. This CDR3 comprises 14 residues. The CDR3 sequence is CATSEGRYTDTQYF. The CDR3 DNA reads as TGTGCCACCAGCGAGGGGAGGTATACAGATACGCAGTATTTT.

The chain couples TRBV5-1 to TRBJ1-1; D is ambiguous. The CDR3 loop spans 18 amino acids. Trimming pared 3 bases from V and 0 bases from J, leaving 21 bases between. Germline V lookup: CDR1 SGHRS, CDR2 YFSETQ. The CDR3 region is CASSSLLDSSRMNTEAFF. CDR3 DNA sequence: TGCGCCAGCAGCTCGCTGTTGGACTCCAGCAGGATGAACACTGAAGCTTTCTTT.

The chain couples TRBV27 to TRBJ1-5; no definite D call. The CDR3 extends over 14 amino acids. The ends were cut back, 3 bases at V and 2 bases at J, with 8 bases in the middle. Germline-derived CDR1 and CDR2 are MNHEY and SMNVEV (reference sequence). CDR3 DNA: TGTGCCAGCAGTTTCTCGCCAGGCAATCAGCCCCAGCATTTT. Protein sequence: CASSFSPGNQPQHF.

The chain employs TRBV5-1 and TRBJ2-7; the match to TRBD2 covers 9 bases. The CDR3 is made up of 15 amino acids. V was pared by 5 bases and J by 3 bases, with 9 bases of the junction left unmatched. Germline CDR1 reads SGHRS; CDR2 reads YFSETQ. The CDR3 bases are TGCGCCAGCAGACAGGGTCCTAGCGGGATCTACGAGCAGTACTTC. Protein product: CASRQGPSGIYEQYF.

This clone was observed a single time. The rearrangement uses TRBV4-1 and TRBJ1-3; 7 nucleotides agree with TRBD1. The CDR3 totals 18 residues. The germline CDR1 and CDR2 sequences are MGHRA and YSYEKL. The V gene end was trimmed by 0 bases and the J gene end by 0 bases; junction bases not matched to a gene: 8. In DNA, the CDR3 is TGCGCCAGCAGCCAAGATGGGGGACAGCCGCCCTCTGGAAACACCATATATTTT. Translating it yields CASSQDGGQPPSGNTIYF.

V and J are TRBV4-1 and TRBJ1-2; 11 bases match TRBD1. The CDR3 has 19 amino acids. V was clipped by 0 bases and J by 3 bases; unmatched bases: 12. Germline CDR1 reads MGHRA; CDR2 reads YSYEKL. The CDR3 sequence: CASSQDGGGQGGIYYGYTF. The CDR3 nucleotides are TGCGCCAGCAGCCAAGATGGCGGGGGACAGGGGGGGATTTACTATGGCTACACCTTC.

This chain joins TRBV30 and TRBJ2-7; 11 bases match TRBD1. The CDR3 extends over 14 amino acids. The V and J ends lost 2 bases and 5 bases, in that order; junction bases with no gene match: 5. The germline CDR1 and CDR2 sequences are GTSNPN and SVGIG (reference sequence). CDR3 coding DNA: TGTGCCTGGAGTAGGACAGGGGGCGTCCACGAGCAGTACTTC. Protein: CAWSRTGGVHEQYF.

The CDR3: CASSMGQGAETQYF. In DNA form, the CDR3 reads TGTGCCAGTAGTATGGGACAGGGGGCAGAGACCCAGTACTTC. V and J are TRBV19 and TRBJ2-5; 12 bases line up with TRBD1. CDR1 is LNHDA, CDR2 SQIVND, per germline (reference sequence). The ends lost 3 bases at V and 4 bases at J; junction bases unmatched: 0. The CDR3 totals 14 residues.

The table lists this clone with a few counts. The chain uses TRBV2 and TRBJ2-7; D not certain. This CDR3 is built from 11 residues. V was pared by 5 bases and J by 7 bases, with 9 bases between. In germline, CDR1 is SNHLY, CDR2 FYNNEI. CDR3 coding DNA: TGTGCCAGCAGTACCGAGGTTGAGCAGTACTTC. Translated, it gives CASSTEVEQYF.

This sequence joins TRBV5-4 and TRBJ2-7; TRBD2 is a possible D gene (6 bases). The V gene's germline CDR1 is SGHNT and CDR2 YYREEE (reference sequence). The CDR3 has 15 residues. V shed 0 bases and J shed 0 bases, with 10 bases lying between them. The CDR3 region has the DNA TGTGCCAGCAGCTTGGGGACTACGAGCTCCTACGAGCAGTACTTC. This gives the protein CASSLGTTSSYEQYF.

This clone has a handful of counts. The genes are TRBV9 and TRBJ1-2; no clear D. CDR3 length equals 10 residues. V shed 4 bases and J shed 8 bases, with 6 bases lying between them. Looked up from germline, CDR1 is SGDLS and CDR2 is YYNGEE. Written as DNA, the CDR3 is TGTGCCAGCAGCCCAGGCGGCTACACCTTC. Translation gives CASSPGGYTF.

The chain employs TRBV5-3 and TRBJ2-1; D gene ambiguous. TRBV5-3 is recorded as an ORF, its role being uncertain. There are 9 residues in the CDR3. Trimming cost V 2 bases and J 13 bases, with 4 bases left between them. The CDR3 region has the DNA TGTGCCAGAAGCTTATTACAGTTCTTC. As protein: CARSLLQFF.

The chain links TRBV5-1 to TRBJ1-1, with a tentative D call TRBD1 (6 bases). This CDR3 has 14 residues. Germline CDR1 and CDR2: SGHRS and YFSETQ. Trimming took off 3 bases at V and 4 bases at J, with 13 bases between the two ends. The CDR3 sequence: CASSSGDTRTEAFF. The CDR3 bases are TGCGCCAGCAGCTCTGGGGACACCCGCACTGAAGCTTTCTTT.

This sequence joins TRBV5-4 and TRBJ1-2; D perhaps matches TRBD1 (5 bases). The CDR3 has 14 amino acids. V was pared by 4 bases and J by 8 bases, with 18 bases between. Germline V gene lookup returns CDR1 SGHNT and CDR2 YYREEE (reference sequence). The CDR3 reads CASSPGGGTRGYTF. The CDR3 bases are TGTGCCAGCAGCCCCGGGGGGGGGACGCGGGGCTACACCTTC.

The V gene is TRBV7-2, the J gene TRBJ2-5, with D possibly matching TRBD2 (6 bases). Trimming took 1 base from V and 5 from J, leaving 14 bases between them. The CDR3 extends over 15 amino acids. Germline V gene lookup returns CDR1 SGHTA and CDR2 FQGNSA. The CDR3 DNA is TGTGCCAGCAGCTTAGGGGGACTGAGAGCGGAGACCCAGTACTTC. Its translation: CASSLGGLRAETQYF.

The CDR3 region is CASSPPGGRGYGYTF. CDR3 bases: TGTGCCAGCAGCCCCCCAGGGGGGCGGGGCTATGGCTACACCTTC. This chain connects TRBV27 to TRBJ1-2; 7 positions match TRBD1. Germline assignment: CDR1 MNHEY and CDR2 SMNVEV (reference sequence). V dropped 6 bases and J dropped 4; count of bases not matched to a gene: 11. This CDR3 spans 15 amino acids.

The CDR3: CSVGGRDYEQYF. In DNA form, the CDR3 reads TGCAGCGTTGGCGGGAGGGACTACGAGCAGTACTTC. The chain uses TRBV29-1 and TRBJ2-7; 9 bases align to TRBD2. CDR3 length: 12 residues. V shed 4 bases, J shed 3 bases, and the junction held 1 base outside the gene matches. Germline V gene data show CDR1 as SQVTM and CDR2 as ANQGSEA.

The CDR3 protein is CAIRTSGGSYEQYF. The CDR3 nucleotides read TGTGCCATCAGGACTAGCGGGGGTTCCTACGAGCAGTACTTC. This chain connects TRBV10-3 to TRBJ2-7, with TRBD2 matching over 12 bases. Unmatched junction bases numbered 1, after V lost 6 bases and J lost 1 base. The CDR3 is made up of 14 amino acids. Germline V gene sequence: CDR1 ENHRY, CDR2 SYGVKD.

The V call is TRBV5-1, the J call TRBJ2-3; 14 bases map to TRBD2. CDR3 size: 18 residues. Germline V gives CDR1 SGHRS, CDR2 YFSETQ. The J segment lost 1 base and the V segment lost 4 bases, leaving 8 bases of the junction unmatched. In DNA form, the CDR3 reads TGCGCCAGCAGCCCGAGGACTAGCGGGGGGACTCGCACAGATACGCAGTATTTT. As protein: CASSPRTSGGTRTDTQYF.

V is TRBV23-1 and J is TRBJ2-1; 10 nucleotides agree with TRBD2. TRBV23-1 is reported as an ORF; its role is uncertain. V was clipped by 0 bases and J by 5 bases; unmatched bases: 19. The CDR3 extends over 21 amino acids. CDR3 protein: CASSQSREVLAGVEPHNEQFF. In DNA form, the CDR3 reads TGCGCCAGCAGTCAATCCAGGGAAGTCCTAGCGGGAGTAGAGCCCCACAATGAGCAGTTCTTC.

V usage is TRBV7-2 and J usage is TRBJ2-5; 11 bases agree with TRBD2. The CDR3 loop spans 19 amino acids. The J segment lost 1 base and the V segment lost 3 bases, leaving 13 bases of the junction unmatched. Germline V gives CDR1 SGHTA, CDR2 FQGNSA. In DNA, the CDR3 is TGTGCCAGCAGCTTTATAGCGGGAGGGGGGTCTGGGGGCCAAGAGACCCAGTACTTC. It specifies CASSFIAGGGSGGQETQYF.

The DNA of the CDR3 is TGTGCCAGCAGTTTATCGACAGGCGGTTACTATGGCTACACCTTC. Protein sequence: CASSLSTGGYYGYTF. This rearrangement joins TRBV27 to TRBJ1-2, with D maybe TRBD1 (6 bases). The CDR3 runs 15 residues. V was cut by 0 bases and J by 3 bases, with 11 bases left in between. Germline V gene sequence: CDR1 MNHEY, CDR2 SMNVEV (reference sequence).

The V gene is TRBV5-1, the J gene TRBJ1-4, with no clear D. The CDR3 runs to 15 residues. The V gene's germline CDR1 is SGHRS and CDR2 YFSETQ. The V end lost 1 base, the J end lost 5 bases, and 12 bases lay between the germline ends. The CDR3 is CASSLYPSENEKLFF. CDR3 DNA: TGCGCCAGCAGCTTGTATCCGTCGGAGAATGAAAAACTGTTTTTT.

This CDR3 reads CASSAGSVRINQPQHF. The CDR3 DNA sequence: TGTGCCAGTAGTGCCGGCTCCGTCAGGATCAATCAGCCCCAGCATTTT. The chain recombines TRBV19 with TRBJ1-5; D is unresolved. V dropped 5 bases and J dropped 3 bases, with 17 bases sitting between them. The CDR3 length is 16 residues. Germline CDR1 is LNHDA and CDR2 is SQIVND (reference sequence).

This clone occurred once. The chain recombines TRBV30 with TRBJ2-1; D might be TRBD2 (5 bases). V shed 5 bases and J shed 0 bases, with 17 bases lying between them. Germline loops: CDR1 GTSNPN, CDR2 SVGIG (reference sequence). There are 16 residues in the CDR3. The CDR3 region is CAWSPLRGSSYNEQFF. The CDR3 nucleotides read TGTGCCTGGTCCCCTTTAAGAGGGAGCTCCTACAATGAGCAGTTCTTC.

The V gene is TRBV12-5, the J gene TRBJ2-7, with 12 nucleotides matching TRBD1. The CDR3 is 16 residues long. Trimming removed 7 bases from V and 1 base from J; junction bases left unmatched: 8. The germline V gene has CDR1 LGHNT and CDR2 FRNRAP. The CDR3 nucleotides are TGTGCTAGTGCCCTCGGGACAGGGGGCGCATCCTACGAGCAGTACTTC. Its translation is CASALGTGGASYEQYF.